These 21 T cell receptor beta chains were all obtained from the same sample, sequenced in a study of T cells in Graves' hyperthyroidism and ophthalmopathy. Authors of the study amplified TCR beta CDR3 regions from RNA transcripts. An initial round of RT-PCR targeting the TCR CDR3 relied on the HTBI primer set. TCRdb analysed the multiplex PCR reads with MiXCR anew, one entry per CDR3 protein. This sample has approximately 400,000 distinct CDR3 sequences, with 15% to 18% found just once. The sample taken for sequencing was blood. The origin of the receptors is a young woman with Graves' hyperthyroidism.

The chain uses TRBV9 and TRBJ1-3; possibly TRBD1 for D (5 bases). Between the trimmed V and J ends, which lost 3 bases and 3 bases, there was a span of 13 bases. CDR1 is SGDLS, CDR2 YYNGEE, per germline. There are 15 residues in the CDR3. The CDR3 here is CASSGASGNGNTIYF. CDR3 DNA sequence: TGTGCCAGCAGCGGGGCCTCAGGGAATGGAAACACCATATATTTT.

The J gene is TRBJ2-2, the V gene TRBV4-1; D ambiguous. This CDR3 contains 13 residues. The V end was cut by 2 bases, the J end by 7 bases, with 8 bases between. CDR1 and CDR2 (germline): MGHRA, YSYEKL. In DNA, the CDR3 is TGCGCCAGCAGCCAACTAGGGCTCGGGGAGCTGTTTTTT. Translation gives CASSQLGLGELFF.

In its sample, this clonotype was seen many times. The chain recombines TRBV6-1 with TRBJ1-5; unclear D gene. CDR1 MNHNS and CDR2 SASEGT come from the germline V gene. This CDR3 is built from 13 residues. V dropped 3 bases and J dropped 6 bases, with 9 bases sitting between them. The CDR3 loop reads CASSDGYVQPQHF. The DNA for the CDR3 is TGTGCCAGCAGTGATGGATACGTTCAGCCCCAGCATTTT.

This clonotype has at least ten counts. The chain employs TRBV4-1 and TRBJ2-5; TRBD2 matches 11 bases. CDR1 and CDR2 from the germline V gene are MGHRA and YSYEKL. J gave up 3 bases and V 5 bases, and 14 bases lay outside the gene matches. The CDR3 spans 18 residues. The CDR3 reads CASSNEPGTSGSKETQYF. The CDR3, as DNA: TGCGCCAGCAGCAACGAACCCGGGACTAGCGGATCTAAAGAGACCCAGTACTTC.

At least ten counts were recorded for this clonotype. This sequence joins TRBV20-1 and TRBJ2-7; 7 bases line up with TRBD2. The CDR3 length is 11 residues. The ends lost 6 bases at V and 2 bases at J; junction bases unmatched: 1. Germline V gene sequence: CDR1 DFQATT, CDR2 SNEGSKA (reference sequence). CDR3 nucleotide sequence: TGCAGTGCGGGACTAACCTACGAGCAGTACTTC. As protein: CSAGLTYEQYF.

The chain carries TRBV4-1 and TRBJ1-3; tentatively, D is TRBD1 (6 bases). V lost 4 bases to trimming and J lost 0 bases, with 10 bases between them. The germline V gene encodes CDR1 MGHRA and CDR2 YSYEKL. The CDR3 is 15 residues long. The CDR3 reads CASSPGGGSGNTIYF. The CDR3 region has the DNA TGCGCCAGCAGCCCCGGAGGGGGCTCTGGAAACACCATATATTTT.

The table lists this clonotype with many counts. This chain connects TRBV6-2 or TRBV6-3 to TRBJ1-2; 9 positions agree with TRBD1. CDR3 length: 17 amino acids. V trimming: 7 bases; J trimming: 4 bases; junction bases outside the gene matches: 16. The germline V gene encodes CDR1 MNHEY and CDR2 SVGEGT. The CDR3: CASNLDRGRDEPYGYTF. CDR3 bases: TGTGCCAGCAACCTGGACAGGGGTAGGGACGAGCCCTATGGCTACACCTTC.

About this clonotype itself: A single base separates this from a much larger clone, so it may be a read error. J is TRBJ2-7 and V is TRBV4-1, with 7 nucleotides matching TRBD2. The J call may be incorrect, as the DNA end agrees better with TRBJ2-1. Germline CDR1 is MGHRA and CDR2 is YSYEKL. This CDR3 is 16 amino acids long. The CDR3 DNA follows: TGCGCCAGCAGCCAAGTTCCCAGCGGCGGGGGATACGAGCAGTTCTTC. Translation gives CASSQVPSGGGYEQFF.

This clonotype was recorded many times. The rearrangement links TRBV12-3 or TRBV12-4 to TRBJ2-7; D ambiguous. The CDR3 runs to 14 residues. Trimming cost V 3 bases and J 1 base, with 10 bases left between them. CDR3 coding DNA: TGTGCCAGCAGTTTGATGGCAGAGTCCTACGAGCAGTACTTC. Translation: CASSLMAESYEQYF.

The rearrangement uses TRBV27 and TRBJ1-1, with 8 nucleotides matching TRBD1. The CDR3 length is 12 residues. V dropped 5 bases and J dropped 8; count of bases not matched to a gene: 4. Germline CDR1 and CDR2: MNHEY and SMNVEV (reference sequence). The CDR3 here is CASSPRTGEAFF. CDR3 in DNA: TGTGCCAGCAGTCCCCGGACAGGGGAAGCTTTCTTT.

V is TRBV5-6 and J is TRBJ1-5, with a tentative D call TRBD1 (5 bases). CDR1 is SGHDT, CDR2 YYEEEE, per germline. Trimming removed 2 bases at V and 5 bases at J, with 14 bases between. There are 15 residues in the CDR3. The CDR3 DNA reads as TGTGCCAGCAGCTTAGGGCCCCAGGGCGATCAGCCCCAGCATTTT. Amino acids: CASSLGPQGDQPQHF.

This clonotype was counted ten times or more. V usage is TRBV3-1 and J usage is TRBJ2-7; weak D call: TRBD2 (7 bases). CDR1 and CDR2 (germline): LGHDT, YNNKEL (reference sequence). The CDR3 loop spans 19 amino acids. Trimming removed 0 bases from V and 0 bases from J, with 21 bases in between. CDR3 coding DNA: TGTGCCAGCAGCCAAGATCCCCCGTGGGGGGGGGCCTTCTCCTACGAGCAGTACTTC. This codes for CASSQDPPWGGAFSYEQYF.

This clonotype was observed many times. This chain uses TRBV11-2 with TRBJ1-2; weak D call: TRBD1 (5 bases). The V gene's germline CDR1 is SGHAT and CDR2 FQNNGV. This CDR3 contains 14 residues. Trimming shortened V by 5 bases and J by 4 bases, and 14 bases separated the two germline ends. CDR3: CASSPSWGPYGYTF. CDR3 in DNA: TGTGCCAGCAGCCCCTCCTGGGGCCCCTATGGCTACACCTTC.

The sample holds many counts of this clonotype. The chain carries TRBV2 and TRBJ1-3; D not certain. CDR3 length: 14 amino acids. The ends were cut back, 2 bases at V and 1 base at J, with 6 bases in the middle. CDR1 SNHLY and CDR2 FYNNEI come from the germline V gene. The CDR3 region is CASSESPSGNTIYF. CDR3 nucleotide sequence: TGTGCCAGCAGTGAATCTCCGTCTGGAAACACCATATATTTT.

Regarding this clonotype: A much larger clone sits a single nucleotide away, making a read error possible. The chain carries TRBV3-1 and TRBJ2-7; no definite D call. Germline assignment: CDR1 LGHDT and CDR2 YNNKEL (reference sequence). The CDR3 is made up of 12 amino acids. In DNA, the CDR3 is TGTACCAGCAGCCAAGGTCTGGGCGAGCAGTACTTC. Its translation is CTSSQGLGEQYF.

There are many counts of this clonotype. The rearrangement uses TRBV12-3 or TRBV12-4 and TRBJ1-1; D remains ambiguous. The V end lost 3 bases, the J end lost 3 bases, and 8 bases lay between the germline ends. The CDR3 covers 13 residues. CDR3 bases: TGTGCCAGCAGTTTTGAGAGGGACACTGAAGCTTTCTTT. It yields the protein CASSFERDTEAFF.

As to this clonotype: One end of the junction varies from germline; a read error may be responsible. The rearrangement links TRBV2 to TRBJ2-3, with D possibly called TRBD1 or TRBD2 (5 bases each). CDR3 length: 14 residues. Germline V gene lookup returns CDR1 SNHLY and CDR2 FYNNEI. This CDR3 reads CASSDSASTGTQYF. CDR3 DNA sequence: TGCGCCAGCAGTGACTCAGCTAGCACAGGTACGCAGTATTTT.

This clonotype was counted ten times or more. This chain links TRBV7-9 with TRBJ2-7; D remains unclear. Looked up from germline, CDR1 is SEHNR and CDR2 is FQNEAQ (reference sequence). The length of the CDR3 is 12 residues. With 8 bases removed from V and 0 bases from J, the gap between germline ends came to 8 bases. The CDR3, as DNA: TGTGCCAGCCGGATGAACTCCTACGAGCAGTACTTC. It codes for CASRMNSYEQYF.

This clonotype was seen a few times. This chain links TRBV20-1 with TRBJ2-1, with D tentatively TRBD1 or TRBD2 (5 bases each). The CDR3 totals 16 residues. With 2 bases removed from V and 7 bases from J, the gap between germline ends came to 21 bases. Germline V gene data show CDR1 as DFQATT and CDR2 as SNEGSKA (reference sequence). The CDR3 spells CSARISNGIWGNEQFF. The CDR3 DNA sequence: TGCAGTGCTAGAATCTCAAACGGAATCTGGGGGAATGAGCAGTTCTTC.

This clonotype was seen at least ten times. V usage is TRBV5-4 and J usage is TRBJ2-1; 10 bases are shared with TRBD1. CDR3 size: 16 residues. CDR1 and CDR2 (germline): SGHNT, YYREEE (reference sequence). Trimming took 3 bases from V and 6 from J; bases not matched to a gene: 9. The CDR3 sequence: CASSSGLDRGSNEQFF. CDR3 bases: TGTGCCAGCAGCTCGGGCCTGGACAGGGGGTCCAATGAGCAGTTCTTC.

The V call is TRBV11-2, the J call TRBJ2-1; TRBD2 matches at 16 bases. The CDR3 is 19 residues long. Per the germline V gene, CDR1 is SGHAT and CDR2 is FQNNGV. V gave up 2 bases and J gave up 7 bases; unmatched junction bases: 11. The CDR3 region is CASSLSGTSGRALANEQFF. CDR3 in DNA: TGTGCCAGCAGCTTATCCGGGACTAGCGGGAGGGCCCTCGCGAATGAGCAGTTCTTC.